Sequencing of this T cell receptor beta chain was carried out in a study of T cell responses to AZD1222 COVID-19 vaccine. The CDR3 totals 14 residues. CDR1 is GTSNPN and CDR2 is SVGIG in the germline V gene (reference sequence). V was pared by 0 bases and J by 2 bases, with 10 bases between. Sequenced by immunoSEQ multiplex PCR; TCRdb stores in-frame clones only, minus some. This table has approximately 170,000 clones, about 90% appearing once. The chain employs TRBV30 and TRBJ1-2; no definite D call. This TCR derives from an adult who received the AZD1222 COVID-19 vaccine. The sample here was peripheral blood, taken 28 days after the second AZD1222 dose. CDR3 coding DNA: TGTGCCTGGAGTGTATCGGCCCCCAACTATGGCTACACCTTC. Translating gives CAWSVSAPNYGYTF.